The rows below give T cell receptor beta chains drawn from one sample of a study of blood T cell repertoires in COVID-19. Using immunoSEQ multiplex PCR, the repertoire was profiled, and TCRdb retains in-frame clones only, with some absent. There are more than 150,000 clones in the sample; around nine tenths occur only once, and around 1% lies in the top ten. Sequenced: peripheral blood. The receptors stem from a woman younger than 30 who had recovered from COVID-19. The CDR3 runs from the conserved cysteine through the conserved F or W. The order of the fields is CDR3 DNA, CDR3 protein, D gene, V gene, clone size, J gene. D genes are given only for firm matches. Clone size, where shown, is once, few, many, or a class for clones that have expanded.

CDR3nt: TGTGCCAGCAGCCAAGTCGCGGGAGGGCCCTTCGGTGAGCAGTTCTTC
CDR3aa: CASSQVAGGPFGEQFF
d_gene: TRBD2
v_gene: TRBV4-2
abundance: NA
j_gene: TRBJ2-1

CDR3nt: TGTGCCAGCAGTTACTGGGGGCCTCTTCAGCCCCAGCATTTT
CDR3aa: CASSYWGPLQPQHF
d_gene: NA
v_gene: TRBV6-2/TRBV6-3
abundance: NA
j_gene: TRBJ1-5

CDR3nt: TGCAGTGCTAGTTCAGGGGACAATCAGCCCCAGCATTTT
CDR3aa: CSASSGDNQPQHF
d_gene: NA
v_gene: TRBV20-1
abundance: NA
j_gene: TRBJ1-5

CDR3nt: TGCGCCAGCAGCCAAGCTGAGGGAGGCTTTACCTACGAGCAGTACTTC
CDR3aa: CASSQAEGGFTYEQYF
d_gene: NA
v_gene: TRBV4-1
abundance: NA
j_gene: TRBJ2-7

CDR3nt: TGTGCCAGCAGCTTGTCGGCGGGGGGCCTCCAAGAGACCCAGTACTTC
CDR3aa: CASSLSAGGLQETQYF
d_gene: TRBD2
v_gene: TRBV5-4
abundance: NA
j_gene: TRBJ2-5

CDR3nt: TGCAGCGTTGAGGGGAGATCTAACACTGAAGCTTTCTTT
CDR3aa: CSVEGRSNTEAFF
d_gene: NA
v_gene: TRBV29-1
abundance: NA
j_gene: TRBJ1-1

CDR3nt: TGCGCCAGCAGCCAAGTCCTGCGGGAGGACAACACCGGGGAGCTGTTTTTT
CDR3aa: CASSQVLREDNTGELFF
d_gene: TRBD2
v_gene: TRBV4-3
abundance: NA
j_gene: TRBJ2-2

CDR3nt: TGCAGCGTTAAGGGTTGGGGAGTCTACGAGCAGTACTTC
CDR3aa: CSVKGWGVYEQYF
d_gene: NA
v_gene: TRBV29-1
abundance: NA
j_gene: TRBJ2-7

CDR3nt: TGTGCCAGCAGCCAATTCTATGGGGGAGGACGGGAGACCCAGTACTTC
CDR3aa: CASSQFYGGGRETQYF
d_gene: NA
v_gene: TRBV14
abundance: NA
j_gene: TRBJ2-5

CDR3nt: TGTGCCAGCAGCTACAACCCCGGGACAGCGACCACTGAAGCTTTCTTT
CDR3aa: CASSYNPGTATTEAFF
d_gene: TRBD1
v_gene: TRBV5-6
abundance: NA
j_gene: TRBJ1-1

CDR3nt: TGTGCCAGCAGCTTAATGGTAGCGGGGAGCTACGAGCAGTACTTC
CDR3aa: CASSLMVAGSYEQYF
d_gene: TRBD2
v_gene: TRBV7-9
abundance: NA
j_gene: TRBJ2-7

CDR3nt: TGTGCCAGCAGCTTATATCCCGGGAACTCACCCCTCCACTTT
CDR3aa: CASSLYPGNSPLHF
d_gene: NA
v_gene: TRBV7-2
abundance: NA
j_gene: TRBJ1-6

CDR3nt: TGTGCCAGTATCCCCCGAGTTGGCACCGGGGAGCTGTTTTTT
CDR3aa: CASIPRVGTGELFF
d_gene: NA
v_gene: TRBV19
abundance: NA
j_gene: TRBJ2-2

CDR3nt: TGTGCCAGCAGCCTCAGGGCCCGCACAGATACGCAGTATTTT
CDR3aa: CASSLRARTDTQYF
d_gene: NA
v_gene: TRBV3-1/TRBV3-2
abundance: NA
j_gene: TRBJ2-3

CDR3nt: TGTGCCATCAAGAGGAGGGATGTGGACACTGAAGCTTTCTTT
CDR3aa: CAIKRRDVDTEAFF
d_gene: NA
v_gene: TRBV10-3
abundance: NA
j_gene: TRBJ1-1

CDR3nt: TGTGCCAGCAGCCCCTTCGTGGGGGGGGAGAACACTGAAGCTTTCTTT
CDR3aa: CASSPFVGGENTEAFF
d_gene: NA
v_gene: TRBV7-9
abundance: NA
j_gene: TRBJ1-1

CDR3nt: TGTGCCACCAGTGAAACTAGCGGGAGGCCGGAGCAGTTCTTC
CDR3aa: CATSETSGRPEQFF
d_gene: TRBD2
v_gene: TRBV24-1
abundance: NA
j_gene: TRBJ2-1

CDR3nt: TGTGCCACCAGCCCTGGGGGCAGGTATAGTGGCACTGAAGCTTTCTTT
CDR3aa: CATSPGGRYSGTEAFF
d_gene: NA
v_gene: TRBV15
abundance: NA
j_gene: TRBJ1-1

CDR3nt: TGTGCCAGTAGCAACCGGGACAATCTTGTCCGAGCAGATACGCAGTATTTT
CDR3aa: CASSNRDNLVRADTQYF
d_gene: NA
v_gene: TRBV19
abundance: once
j_gene: TRBJ2-3

CDR3nt: TGCGCCAGCAGCCTCCCCCCAGGGCTAGCGGGAGTGGGTGATACGCAGTATTTT
CDR3aa: CASSLPPGLAGVGDTQYF
d_gene: TRBD2
v_gene: TRBV4-1
abundance: NA
j_gene: TRBJ2-3

CDR3nt: TGTGCCAGCAGTTACTCGATCCAGCGGAATGAAAAACTGTTTTTT
CDR3aa: CASSYSIQRNEKLFF
d_gene: NA
v_gene: TRBV6-5
abundance: NA
j_gene: TRBJ1-4

CDR3nt: TGCGCCAGCAGCTTAAGACTAGCTAGGGGCTACAATGAGCAGTTCTTC
CDR3aa: CASSLRLARGYNEQFF
d_gene: TRBD2
v_gene: TRBV5-1
abundance: NA
j_gene: TRBJ2-1

CDR3nt: TGTGCCAGCAGCTTAAGGTCGGCAGGCGGGAATCAGCCCCAGCATTTT
CDR3aa: CASSLRSAGGNQPQHF
d_gene: NA
v_gene: TRBV5-5
abundance: NA
j_gene: TRBJ1-5

CDR3nt: TGTGCCAGCAGCCCCGGGACTAGCGGGGGGTACAATGAGCAGTTCTTC
CDR3aa: CASSPGTSGGYNEQFF
d_gene: TRBD2
v_gene: TRBV9
abundance: NA
j_gene: TRBJ2-1

CDR3nt: TGTGCCAGCAGCCGATCAGACCAGGAATACCAAGAGACCCAGTACTTC
CDR3aa: CASSRSDQEYQETQYF
d_gene: NA
v_gene: TRBV14
abundance: NA
j_gene: TRBJ2-5

CDR3nt: TGTGCCAGCAGCTTAGGGCCAGTTTATGAGCAGTTCTTC
CDR3aa: CASSLGPVYEQFF
d_gene: NA
v_gene: TRBV11-3
abundance: NA
j_gene: TRBJ2-1